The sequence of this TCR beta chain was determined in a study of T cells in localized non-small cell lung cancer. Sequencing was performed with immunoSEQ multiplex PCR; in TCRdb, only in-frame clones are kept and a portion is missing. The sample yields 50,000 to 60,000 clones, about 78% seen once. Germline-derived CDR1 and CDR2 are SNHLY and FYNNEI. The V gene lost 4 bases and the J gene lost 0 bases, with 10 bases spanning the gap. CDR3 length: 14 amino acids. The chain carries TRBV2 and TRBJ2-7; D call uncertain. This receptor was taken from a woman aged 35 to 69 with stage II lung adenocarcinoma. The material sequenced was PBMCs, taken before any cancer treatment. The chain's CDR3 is CASSVEINSYEQYF. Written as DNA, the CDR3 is TGTGCCAGCAGTGTAGAAATAAACTCCTACGAGCAGTACTTC. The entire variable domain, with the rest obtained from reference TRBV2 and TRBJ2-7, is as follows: EPEVTQTPSHQVTQMGQEVILRCVPISNHLYFYWYRQILGQKVEFLVSFYNNEISEKSEIFDDQFSVERPDGSNFTLKIRSTKLEDSAMYFCASSVEINSYEQYFGPGTRLTVT.